This TCR beta chain appears in the sequencing data of a study of identifying expanded T cells in peripheral blood. Assay: immunoSEQ multiplex PCR; the TCRdb copy retains only in-frame clones and omits some. Found here are about 54,000 clones, about nine tenths of them singletons; the top ten hold 3.5% to 4.5%. No infections or other immune events were documented during collection. As to this clone: Its antigen is still unknown.

Germline V CDR1 and CDR2: KGHSH, LQKENI. Between the trimmed V and J ends, which lost 2 bases and 5 bases, there was a span of 0 bases. The CDR3 totals 11 residues. Study results and limitations: Across healthy donors, higher total template counts meant significantly greater approximately two-week count variance.

The source material was blood. The sequence derives from a person aged 18 to 75 in good health. The chain has TRBV18 and TRBJ2-2; D call uncertain. The CDR3 loop reads CASSPTGELFF. Written as DNA, the CDR3 is TGTGCCAGCTCACCAACCGGGGAGCTGTTTTTT.